The rows below give T cell receptor beta chains drawn from one sample of a study of blood T cells in healthy people across ages. Each CDR3 protein gets one entry after TCRdb re-called the 5' RACE reads with MiXCR. The sample consists of hundreds of thousands of distinct CDR3 sequences, approximately 53% of them appearing once. Sample: blood. These TCRs come from a man aged 40-55 years in good health. CDR3s include the opening cysteine and the closing phenylalanine or tryptophan. A D gene is named only where the DNA matches it firmly. Size is stated for part of the rows, as once, few or many counts, or as a class when the clone is expanded.

v_call: TRBV7-2; j_call: TRBJ2-1; clone_size: NA; d_call: TRBD2; cdr3_nt: TGTGCCAGCAGCCTAAAGCGGGAGCGGCATGAGCAGTTCTTC; cdr3_aa: CASSLKRERHEQFF
v_call: TRBV6-6; j_call: TRBJ1-4; clone_size: once; d_call: NA; cdr3_nt: TGTGCCAGCCGGAGATACTCAACAGAGGACCTTAATGAAAAACTGTTTTTT; cdr3_aa: CASRRYSTEDLNEKLFF
v_call: TRBV14; j_call: TRBJ2-7; clone_size: NA; d_call: NA; cdr3_nt: TGTGCCAGCCGAAGGGTCGGAACCGACGAGCAGTACTTC; cdr3_aa: CASRRVGTDEQYF
v_call: TRBV27; j_call: TRBJ2-5; clone_size: NA; d_call: NA; cdr3_nt: TGTGCCAGCAGTTTAGGAGGACAAAGGAAGTACTTC; cdr3_aa: CASSLGGQRKYF
v_call: TRBV14; j_call: TRBJ1-2; clone_size: few; d_call: NA; cdr3_nt: TGTGCCAGCAGCCAGGGGAATAACTATGGCTACACCTTC; cdr3_aa: CASSQGNNYGYTF
v_call: TRBV5-1; j_call: TRBJ2-2; clone_size: NA; d_call: NA; cdr3_nt: TGCGCCAGCAGCTTGAGGGACTCCGGGAACACCGGGGAGCTGTTTTTT; cdr3_aa: CASSLRDSGNTGELFF
v_call: TRBV7-9; j_call: TRBJ2-1; clone_size: NA; d_call: TRBD2; cdr3_nt: TGTGCCAGCAGCCCCCAAAGCGGGAGGGGTTCCTACAATGAGCAGTTCTTC; cdr3_aa: CASSPQSGRGSYNEQFF
v_call: TRBV29-1; j_call: TRBJ1-2; clone_size: few; d_call: NA; cdr3_nt: TGCAGCGTTGTGGTACAACATAGGGAGAGCTATGGCTACACCTTC; cdr3_aa: CSVVVQHRESYGYTF
v_call: TRBV20-1; j_call: TRBJ2-7; clone_size: NA; d_call: NA; cdr3_nt: TGCAGTGCTAGTGAGGCCCGGGGCCACCGAAACTACGAGCAGTACTTC; cdr3_aa: CSASEARGHRNYEQYF
v_call: TRBV7-9; j_call: TRBJ2-5; clone_size: NA; d_call: TRBD1; cdr3_nt: TGTGCCAGCAGCCTCAGACAGGGGACCGAGACCCAGTACTTC; cdr3_aa: CASSLRQGTETQYF
v_call: TRBV7-2; j_call: TRBJ2-3; clone_size: NA; d_call: NA; cdr3_nt: TGTGCCAGCAGCTTAGTTTCTGGGCAGGGGGGGAGCACAGATACGCAGTATTTT; cdr3_aa: CASSLVSGQGGSTDTQYF
v_call: TRBV18; j_call: TRBJ2-1; clone_size: NA; d_call: TRBD2; cdr3_nt: TGTGCCAGCTCACCGGGAGGGACTAGCGGCTACAATGAGCAGTTCTTC; cdr3_aa: CASSPGGTSGYNEQFF
v_call: TRBV7-6; j_call: TRBJ2-7; clone_size: once; d_call: NA; cdr3_nt: TGTGCCAGCAGCTTAGGTAGGGGACGGGCCGACGAGCAGTACTTC; cdr3_aa: CASSLGRGRADEQYF
v_call: TRBV12-3/TRBV12-4; j_call: TRBJ1-4; clone_size: NA; d_call: TRBD1; cdr3_nt: TGTGCCAGCACCAATATCAGGGGGATTAATGAAAAACTGTTTTTT; cdr3_aa: CASTNIRGINEKLFF
v_call: TRBV10-3; j_call: TRBJ1-2; clone_size: few; d_call: TRBD1; cdr3_nt: TGTGCCATCAGCCTCCGGGACAGGCTTCCCAACTATGGCTACACCTTC; cdr3_aa: CAISLRDRLPNYGYTF
v_call: TRBV3-1; j_call: TRBJ2-1; clone_size: NA; d_call: TRBD2; cdr3_nt: TGTGCCAGCAGCCACCCCAGGAGTGGGCAGCGGGAGGGTGATGAGCAGTTCTTC; cdr3_aa: CASSHPRSGQREGDEQFF
v_call: TRBV20-1; j_call: TRBJ2-7; clone_size: NA; d_call: NA; cdr3_nt: TGCAGTGCTGTCGGGGCGGAGGGAACCTACGAGCAGTACTTC; cdr3_aa: CSAVGAEGTYEQYF
v_call: TRBV24-1; j_call: TRBJ2-1; clone_size: many; d_call: NA; cdr3_nt: TGTGCCACCAGTGATGTGCATGCGGAGCAGTTCTTC; cdr3_aa: CATSDVHAEQFF
v_call: TRBV24-1; j_call: TRBJ2-1; clone_size: NA; d_call: TRBD2; cdr3_nt: TGTGCCACCAGCGGCCCGGCTAGCGGGATCTTCAATGAGCAGTTCTTC; cdr3_aa: CATSGPASGIFNEQFF
v_call: TRBV20-1; j_call: TRBJ2-2; clone_size: NA; d_call: NA; cdr3_nt: TGCAGTGCTAGGGTTCAGCGTGCCGGGGAGCTGTTTTTT; cdr3_aa: CSARVQRAGELFF
v_call: TRBV5-1; j_call: TRBJ2-5; clone_size: few; d_call: NA; cdr3_nt: TGCGCCAGCAGCTCTCAGACAGCAATCCAAGAGACCCAGTACTTC; cdr3_aa: CASSSQTAIQETQYF
v_call: TRBV20-1; j_call: TRBJ1-1; clone_size: NA; d_call: NA; cdr3_nt: TGCAGTGCTACGAGGGTGGCGAATATGAACACTGAAGCTTTCTTT; cdr3_aa: CSATRVANMNTEAFF
v_call: TRBV27; j_call: TRBJ2-6; clone_size: few; d_call: NA; cdr3_nt: TGTGCCAGCAGTCAAACTACTCCCCCTGGGGCCAACGTCCTGACTTTC; cdr3_aa: CASSQTTPPGANVLTF
v_call: TRBV7-9; j_call: TRBJ1-1; clone_size: NA; d_call: NA; cdr3_nt: TGTGCCGGCAGCTTTGCCACTGAAGCTTTCTTT; cdr3_aa: CAGSFATEAFF
v_call: TRBV18; j_call: TRBJ2-3; clone_size: few; d_call: NA; cdr3_nt: TGTGCCAGCTCACTCCGCCCCCAAGAAGATACGCAGTATTTT; cdr3_aa: CASSLRPQEDTQYF
v_call: TRBV2; j_call: TRBJ2-1; clone_size: NA; d_call: NA; cdr3_nt: TGTGCCAGCAGGGTCGGGCACCTCTCCTACAATGAGCAGTTCTTC; cdr3_aa: CASRVGHLSYNEQFF
v_call: TRBV2; j_call: TRBJ2-5; clone_size: NA; d_call: NA; cdr3_nt: TGTGCCAGCAGTGTGAGGGGGGCGGGGGCACAAGAGACCCAGTACTTC; cdr3_aa: CASSVRGAGAQETQYF
v_call: TRBV6-1; j_call: TRBJ2-7; clone_size: few; d_call: NA; cdr3_nt: TGTGCCAGCAGTGTCTTCCTCTCCTACGAGCAGTACTTC; cdr3_aa: CASSVFLSYEQYF
v_call: TRBV27; j_call: TRBJ2-7; clone_size: NA; d_call: TRBD2; cdr3_nt: TGTGCCAGCAGTTTAACCTCCCTTCTAGCGGGGGCGCAAGGGACCTACGAGCAGTACTTC; cdr3_aa: CASSLTSLLAGAQGTYEQYF
v_call: TRBV7-2; j_call: TRBJ2-1; clone_size: NA; d_call: NA; cdr3_nt: TGTGCCAGCAGCTTAGAACGGTACAATGAGCGGTTCTTC; cdr3_aa: CASSLERYNERFF
v_call: TRBV20-1; j_call: TRBJ1-4; clone_size: NA; d_call: TRBD1; cdr3_nt: TGCAGTGCCCTCATGACAGGGTTGGGGGAAAAACTGTTTTTT; cdr3_aa: CSALMTGLGEKLFF
v_call: TRBV12-5; j_call: TRBJ2-7; clone_size: NA; d_call: NA; cdr3_nt: TGTGCTAGTGGGCTGGATATTTCCTACGAGCAGTACTTC; cdr3_aa: CASGLDISYEQYF
v_call: TRBV7-2; j_call: TRBJ2-1; clone_size: NA; d_call: NA; cdr3_nt: TGTGCCAGCAGCTTAGATCGCAGGGGGGCAGAGACCCAGTTCTTC; cdr3_aa: CASSLDRRGAETQFF
v_call: TRBV7-2; j_call: TRBJ1-5; clone_size: once; d_call: NA; cdr3_nt: TGTGCCAGCAGGCAAACAGGGTTTGCTCAGCCCCAGCATTTT; cdr3_aa: CASRQTGFAQPQHF
v_call: TRBV27; j_call: TRBJ1-2; clone_size: NA; d_call: NA; cdr3_nt: TGTGCCAGCAGTTCCCCGACTTCCCCGCGAGGCTATGGCTACACCTTC; cdr3_aa: CASSSPTSPRGYGYTF
v_call: TRBV4-2; j_call: TRBJ2-1; clone_size: NA; d_call: NA; cdr3_nt: TGTGCCAGCAGCCCCAACGAGAATGAGCAGTTCTTC; cdr3_aa: CASSPNENEQFF
v_call: TRBV7-2; j_call: TRBJ2-3; clone_size: NA; d_call: NA; cdr3_nt: TGTGCCAGCAGGGCGGGGGCCACAGATACGCAGTATTTT; cdr3_aa: CASRAGATDTQYF
v_call: TRBV12-3/TRBV12-4; j_call: TRBJ1-5; clone_size: NA; d_call: NA; cdr3_nt: TGTGCCAGCAGTTTATACGGGGGTGTTCAGCCCCAGCATTTT; cdr3_aa: CASSLYGGVQPQHF
v_call: TRBV5-1; j_call: TRBJ1-1; clone_size: NA; d_call: NA; cdr3_nt: TGCGCCAGCCTCCGGGGCCCGACTGAAGCTTTCTTT; cdr3_aa: CASLRGPTEAFF
v_call: TRBV7-2; j_call: TRBJ2-7; clone_size: many; d_call: NA; cdr3_nt: TGTGCCAGCAGCCGGACAGCCTACGAGCAGTACTTC; cdr3_aa: CASSRTAYEQYF
v_call: TRBV2; j_call: TRBJ2-4; clone_size: NA; d_call: TRBD1; cdr3_nt: TGTGCCAGCAGTGAAGAGGCGACAGGGTATAACATTCAGTACTTC; cdr3_aa: CASSEEATGYNIQYF
v_call: TRBV2; j_call: TRBJ1-2; clone_size: few; d_call: TRBD1; cdr3_nt: TGTGCCAGCAGGGTAGACAGGGGGCCCTACTATGGCTACACCTTC; cdr3_aa: CASRVDRGPYYGYTF
v_call: TRBV24-1; j_call: TRBJ2-5; clone_size: few; d_call: TRBD1; cdr3_nt: TGTGCCACCAGTGATTTTCGGGACAGGGGCGGCCGAGAGACCCAGTACTTC; cdr3_aa: CATSDFRDRGGRETQYF
v_call: TRBV21-1; j_call: TRBJ2-5; clone_size: once; d_call: NA; cdr3_nt: TGTGCCAGCAGCCAAAAGGCGGTAGCGGGAGATAGAAAAGAGACCCAGTACTTC; cdr3_aa: CASSQKAVAGDRKETQYF
v_call: TRBV28; j_call: TRBJ2-7; clone_size: NA; d_call: NA; cdr3_nt: TGTGCCAGTCTCAGGGCGCGACAGTCCTACGAGCAGTACTTC; cdr3_aa: CASLRARQSYEQYF